One sample yielded the 31 T cell receptor beta chains listed below, sequenced in a study of T-cell memory formation after mild COVID-19 (dated by TCRdb to about 2021). Library preparation used 5' RACE. Sequenced using an Illumina NovaSeq 6000. TCRdb took the public reads, trimmed them with fastp at Q25, ran MiXCR for clone calling and kept in-frame beta chains. Each entry is one CDR3 protein sequence, shown with its most common DNA and genes. A total of under 650,000 distinct CDR3 sequences appear in this sample, roughly 18% of them only once. 9.5% to 15% of the sample is in the top ten clones. Sequencing was performed on PBMCs or a T cell subset sorted from them (not recorded which). The receptors derive from an adult woman who had mild COVID-19 (a few samples of this study predate the infection). The sample titles of this study are shuffled in the database, so cell type and time point are left out; the donor was told from shared clones.

This chain uses TRBV15 with TRBJ1-5; 7 bases line up with TRBD1. This CDR3 comprises 16 residues. The ends lost 5 bases at V and 2 bases at J; junction bases unmatched: 9. Germline-derived CDR1 and CDR2 are LNHNV and YYDKDF (reference sequence). CDR3 residues: CATSLRQGGGNQPQHF. The CDR3 DNA reads as TGTGCCACCAGCCTGCGACAGGGTGGGGGCAATCAGCCCCAGCATTTT.

This clonotype occurred a few times. This chain links TRBV7-3 with TRBJ1-1; D is ambiguous. CDR1 is SGHTA and CDR2 is FQGTGA in the germline V gene. V was shortened by 0 bases and J by 3 bases, with 5 bases between the two germline ends. The CDR3 runs 13 residues. As DNA, the CDR3 is TGTGCCAGCAGCTTAACCCAGTACACTGAAGCTTTCTTT. This encodes CASSLTQYTEAFF. Full variable domain (remainder filled in from reference TRBV7-3 and TRBJ1-1): GAGVSQTPSNKVTEKGKYVELRCDPISGHTALYWYRQSLGQGPEFLIYFQGTGAADDSGLPNDRFFAVRPEGSVSTLKIQRTERGDSAVYLCASSLTQYTEAFFGQGTRLTVV.

In this sample, this clonotype turned up a few times. The chain employs TRBV20-1 and TRBJ2-7; 8 nucleotides align to TRBD2. This CDR3 comprises 15 residues. In germline, CDR1 is DFQATT, CDR2 SNEGSKA (reference sequence). V gave up 4 bases and J gave up 2 bases; unmatched junction bases: 10. CDR3 sequence reads: CSATGGSGGPYEQYF. CDR3 coding DNA: TGCAGTGCTACAGGAGGGAGCGGGGGACCCTACGAGCAGTACTTC.

V usage is TRBV11-2 and J usage is TRBJ2-3, with 9 bases identical to TRBD1. V was pared by 5 bases and J by 4 bases, with 7 bases of the junction left unmatched. The CDR3 is 15 residues long. Germline V gene lookup returns CDR1 SGHAT and CDR2 FQNNGV. CDR3 amino acids: CASSPRDRAADTQYF. The CDR3 bases are TGTGCCAGCAGCCCCCGGGACAGGGCTGCAGATACGCAGTATTTT.

The rearrangement joins TRBV5-4 to TRBJ2-7, with D possibly matching TRBD2 (5 bases). Trimming cost V 4 bases and J 2 bases, with 13 bases left between them. The CDR3 is 14 residues long. From germline, CDR1 is SGHNT and CDR2 YYREEE (reference sequence). In nucleotides, the CDR3 is TGTGCCAGCAGCCCCCAACTGCGGGCCTACGAGCAGTACTTC. Translation: CASSPQLRAYEQYF.

This sequence joins TRBV5-4 and TRBJ2-1; perhaps TRBD1 as D (5 bases). This CDR3 contains 17 residues. Germline V gene sequence: CDR1 SGHNT, CDR2 YYREEE (reference sequence). Trimming pared 0 bases from V and 5 bases from J, leaving 18 bases between. The CDR3 loop reads CASSLDDVGARDNEQFF. DNA for the CDR3: TGTGCCAGCAGCTTGGATGACGTTGGGGCGCGAGACAATGAGCAGTTCTTC. Full variable domain (rest looked up from reference TRBV5-4 and TRBJ2-1): ETGVTQSPTHLIKTRGQQVTLRCSSQSGHNTVSWYQQALGQGPQFIFQYYREEENGRGNFPPRFSGLQFPNYSSELNVNALELDDSALYLCASSLDDVGARDNEQFFGPGTRLTVL.

This chain connects TRBV20-1 to TRBJ1-2, with D maybe TRBD1 (5 bases). V lost 0 bases and J lost 8, with 10 bases in between. Germline CDR1 DFQATT, CDR2 SNEGSKA (reference sequence). CDR3 length: 12 amino acids. The CDR3 nucleotides are TGCAGTGCTAGAGATTCGGGGCACGGCTACACCTTC. Amino acids: CSARDSGHGYTF.

V gene TRBV11-1 combines with J gene TRBJ2-5; D might be TRBD1 or TRBD2, each matching 6 bases. CDR3 length equals 14 residues. Germline V lookup: CDR1 SGHAT, CDR2 FQDESV (reference sequence). Trimming removed 5 bases from V and 4 bases from J, with 14 bases in between. CDR3 loop: CASSHREDRETQYF. The CDR3 DNA reads TGTGCCAGCAGCCACAGGGAGGACCGAGAGACCCAGTACTTC.

The chain couples TRBV29-1 to TRBJ1-2; perhaps TRBD1 as D (5 bases). Germline CDR1 reads SQVTM; CDR2 reads ANQGSEA. The CDR3 length is 17 residues. V lost 0 bases to trimming and J lost 4 bases, with 21 bases between them. DNA for the CDR3: TGCAGCGTTGAAGATTTGGGACCGGGCCTCTCTATCTATGGCTACACCTTC. Protein sequence: CSVEDLGPGLSIYGYTF. Complete variable domain (other parts from reference TRBV29-1 and TRBJ1-2): SAVISQKPSRDICQRGTSLTIQCQVDSQVTMMFWYRQQPGQSLTLIATANQGSEATYESGFVIDKFPISRPNLTFSTLTVSNMSPEDSSIYLCSVEDLGPGLSIYGYTFGSGTRLTVV.

The J gene is TRBJ2-2, the V gene TRBV5-1, with D maybe TRBD1 (6 bases). The germline CDR1 and CDR2 sequences are SGHRS and YFSETQ. This CDR3 is 15 amino acids long. V was clipped by 8 bases and J by 2 bases, with 16 bases between them. The CDR3 region has the DNA TGCGCCAGTGTACAGGGATCGTATAACACCGGGGAGCTGTTTTTT. This sequence encodes CASVQGSYNTGELFF.

The V and J genes are TRBV5-1 and TRBJ2-3, with TRBD2 matching over 11 bases. Trimming removed 4 bases from V and 5 bases from J; junction bases left unmatched: 9. The CDR3 consists of 16 residues. Germline V gene data show CDR1 as SGHRS and CDR2 as YFSETQ. CDR3 amino acids: CASSRGLAELRDTQYF. DNA of the CDR3: TGCGCCAGCAGCAGGGGACTAGCGGAACTAAGAGATACGCAGTATTTT.

This clonotype was counted between two and nine times. The V call is TRBV12-3 or TRBV12-4, the J call TRBJ1-5, with D possibly TRBD1 on 6 matching bases. The CDR3 extends over 15 amino acids. V gave up 7 bases and J gave up 4 bases, with 17 bases separating them. The CDR3 reads CASTKGDGGNQPQHF. CDR3 nucleotide sequence: TGTGCCAGCACTAAGGGGGACGGTGGGAATCAGCCCCAGCATTTT.

The chain couples TRBV20-1 to TRBJ1-2; TRBD1 aligns across 8 bases. In germline, CDR1 is DFQATT, CDR2 SNEGSKA (reference sequence). With V trimmed by 4 bases and J by 6 bases, 10 bases remained unmatched. The CDR3 has 14 amino acids. CDR3 nucleotides: TGCAGTGCTACGGGATCCGACAGGGGAAATGGCTACACCTTC. Translating it yields CSATGSDRGNGYTF.

This clonotype was observed a handful of times. The chain uses TRBV29-1 and TRBJ2-1, with TRBD2 matching over 11 bases. Germline lookup yields CDR1 SQVTM and CDR2 ANQGSEA. Trimming removed 3 bases from V and 7 bases from J; junction bases left unmatched: 14. The CDR3 runs 17 residues. The CDR3 DNA reads as TGCAGCGTTGACCCTACGTCGTCTAGCGGGAGGCGGAATGAGCAGTTCTTC. Amino acid sequence: CSVDPTSSSGRRNEQFF.

Only a few counts were recorded for this clonotype. V gene TRBV7-7 combines with J gene TRBJ2-5; TRBD1 agrees at 8 bases. This CDR3 has 15 amino acids. With 0 bases clipped from V and 5 bases from J, the junction kept 5 bases outside the gene matches. Germline CDR1 reads SSHAT; CDR2 reads FNYEAQ (reference sequence). CDR3 coding DNA: TGTGCCAGCAGCTTAGCGGACAGGGAGACGGAGACCCAGTACTTC. It translates to CASSLADRETETQYF.

This chain links TRBV4-3 with TRBJ2-4; 8 nucleotides match TRBD2. Trimming removed 0 bases from V and 1 base from J; junction bases left unmatched: 8. The CDR3 covers 18 residues. Germline CDR1 and CDR2: LGHNA and YSLEER. The CDR3, as DNA: TGCGCCAGCAGCCAAGATTATGCGGGAGGTTATGCCAAAAACATTCAGTACTTC. Translating it yields CASSQDYAGGYAKNIQYF.

The chain couples TRBV29-1 to TRBJ2-3; TRBD1 is a possible D gene (6 bases). V dropped 0 bases and J dropped 3 bases, with 13 bases sitting between them. The length of the CDR3 is 15 residues. CDR1 and CDR2 (germline): SQVTM, ANQGSEA. The CDR3 DNA reads as TGCAGCGTTGAAGATAAAAACAGGGAAACAGATACGCAGTATTTT. The encoded protein is CSVEDKNRETDTQYF.

The chain recombines TRBV20-1 with TRBJ2-7; TRBD2 might be the D (5 bases). Trimming took off 3 bases at V and 1 base at J, with 7 bases between the two ends. Per the germline V gene, CDR1 is DFQATT and CDR2 is SNEGSKA (reference sequence). This CDR3 has 12 amino acids. CDR3 nucleotide sequence: TGCAGTGCTAGCGGGATGTCCTACGAGCAGTACTTC. Its protein is CSASGMSYEQYF.

The genes are TRBV6-2 or TRBV6-3 and TRBJ2-1; D is possibly TRBD1 or TRBD2 (5 bases each). V dropped 4 bases and J dropped 4 bases, with 20 bases sitting between them. This CDR3 contains 17 residues. Germline V gives CDR1 MNHEY, CDR2 SVGEGT. The CDR3 region is CASSLDSLERGYNEQFF. The CDR3 DNA sequence: TGTGCCAGCAGTTTAGATTCACTAGAGAGGGGTTACAATGAGCAGTTCTTC.

This chain joins TRBV29-1 and TRBJ2-1; no clear D. This CDR3 has 11 amino acids. Germline V lookup: CDR1 SQVTM, CDR2 ANQGSEA. Trimming took off 3 bases at V and 9 bases at J, with 9 bases between the two ends. The CDR3 DNA is TGCAGCGTTGAGTCATGGGGTGAGCAGTTCTTC. Amino acid sequence: CSVESWGEQFF.

This clonotype was picked up a small number of times. This chain connects TRBV6-2 or TRBV6-3 to TRBJ1-5; unclear D gene. The CDR3 runs to 14 residues. Germline loops: CDR1 MNHEY, CDR2 SVGEGT. V lost 6 bases and J lost 5, with 14 bases in between. In nucleotides, the CDR3 is TGTGCCAGCAGCGGGGATCCATTATATCAGCCCCAGCATTTT. It translates to CASSGDPLYQPQHF.

The chain couples TRBV12-3 or TRBV12-4 to TRBJ2-2; the D gene is possibly TRBD2 (7 bases). The CDR3 is 16 amino acids. The V gene lost 7 bases and the J gene lost 3 bases, with 18 bases spanning the gap. In DNA, the CDR3 is TGTGCCAGCACTCCCGCCGGAGGGGGGGACACCGGGGAGCTGTTTTTT. As protein: CASTPAGGGDTGELFF.

The chain uses TRBV30 and TRBJ1-5; 7 bases fit TRBD1. In germline, CDR1 is GTSNPN, CDR2 SVGIG (reference sequence). The J segment lost 6 bases and the V segment lost 1 base, leaving 9 bases of the junction unmatched. CDR3 length equals 15 residues. CDR3 protein: CAWSEWITGAQPQHF. The CDR3 nucleotides read TGTGCCTGGAGTGAGTGGATAACAGGGGCTCAGCCCCAGCATTTT. Variable domain in full (rest from reference TRBV30 and TRBJ1-5): SQTIHQWPATLVQPVGSPLSLECTVEGTSNPNLYWYRQAAGRGLQLLFYSVGIGQISSEVPQNLSASRPQDRQFILSSKKLLLSDSGFYLCAWSEWITGAQPQHFGDGTRLSIL.

This clonotype was seen a few times. The chain uses TRBV6-5 and TRBJ2-5, with TRBD1 matching over 9 bases. Trimming took 2 bases from V and 5 from J; bases not matched to a gene: 9. Per the germline V gene, CDR1 is MNHEY and CDR2 is SVGAGI. The CDR3 is made up of 16 amino acids. DNA for the CDR3: TGTGCCAGCAGTTACAAGCGGACAGGGGTAGGGGAGACCCAGTACTTC. Translating it yields CASSYKRTGVGETQYF.

This clonotype was counted between two and nine times. This chain joins TRBV6-5 and TRBJ2-7; D call uncertain. This CDR3 is 13 amino acids long. V lost 6 bases and J 2 bases, leaving 11 bases between the germline ends. Germline CDR1 is MNHEY and CDR2 is SVGAGI. The CDR3 protein is CASSLGWAYEQYF. CDR3 bases: TGTGCCAGCAGCTTGGGGTGGGCCTACGAGCAGTACTTC.

This clonotype was counted only a few times. This chain joins TRBV11-1 and TRBJ2-1; D ambiguous. V dropped 0 bases and J dropped 5 bases, with 8 bases sitting between them. There are 14 residues in the CDR3. Germline V lookup: CDR1 SGHAT, CDR2 FQDESV (reference sequence). The CDR3, as DNA: TGTGCCAGCAGCTTAGCGATCGTAAACAATGAGCAGTTCTTC. As protein: CASSLAIVNNEQFF.

This clonotype has a handful of counts. This may come from a read error, since a much larger clone is one base off. The V call is TRBV7-9, the J call TRBJ2-2, with TRBD1 matching 8 bases. This CDR3 has 15 residues. The V gene end was trimmed by 5 bases and the J gene end by 1 base; junction bases not matched to a gene: 3. Germline V gene sequence: CDR1 SEHNR, CDR2 FQNEAQ (reference sequence). CDR3 residues: CASSTGTGNTGELFF. The CDR3 nucleotides are TGTGCCAGCAGCACCGGGACAGGGAACACCGGGGAGCTGTTTTTT.

The chain couples TRBV7-8 to TRBJ2-1, with D perhaps matching TRBD2 (5 bases). The CDR3 runs 14 residues. The germline CDR1 and CDR2 sequences are SGHVS and FQNEAQ. V lost 1 base to trimming and J lost 4 bases, with 8 bases between them. Here the CDR3 reads CASSLVRAYNEQFF. The CDR3 region has the DNA TGTGCCAGCAGCTTAGTGCGGGCATACAATGAGCAGTTCTTC.

This clonotype showed up just a few times. The CDR3 protein is CASSPGQEIFYEQYF. The CDR3 DNA is TGTGCCAGCAGCCCAGGACAGGAAATCTTCTACGAGCAGTACTTC. V usage is TRBV9 and J usage is TRBJ2-7; 7 positions match TRBD1. The CDR3 has 15 residues. The V gene end was trimmed by 4 bases and the J gene end by 3 bases; junction bases not matched to a gene: 10. Looked up from germline, CDR1 is SGDLS and CDR2 is YYNGEE.

This clonotype was found a few times. This may be a read error, as it is one base from a much larger clone. The chain links TRBV5-1 to TRBJ1-1; maybe TRBD1 (5 bases). CDR3 size: 13 residues. Trimming removed 4 bases from V and 3 bases from J, with 10 bases in between. The germline V gene has CDR1 SGHRS and CDR2 YFSETQ. The CDR3 DNA is TGCGCCAGCAGCCCGGGGCTGGACACTGAAGCTTTCTTT. Translated, it gives CASSPGLDTEAFF.

This clonotype was observed a handful of times. This chain links TRBV30 with TRBJ2-7; no clear D. There are 14 residues in the CDR3. Germline V gene sequence: CDR1 GTSNPN, CDR2 SVGIG (reference sequence). Trimming shortened V by 0 bases and J by 0 bases, and 9 bases separated the two germline ends. The DNA for the CDR3 is TGTGCCTGGAGTGTAGGGATCTTCTCCTACGAGCAGTACTTC. Protein sequence: CAWSVGIFSYEQYF.